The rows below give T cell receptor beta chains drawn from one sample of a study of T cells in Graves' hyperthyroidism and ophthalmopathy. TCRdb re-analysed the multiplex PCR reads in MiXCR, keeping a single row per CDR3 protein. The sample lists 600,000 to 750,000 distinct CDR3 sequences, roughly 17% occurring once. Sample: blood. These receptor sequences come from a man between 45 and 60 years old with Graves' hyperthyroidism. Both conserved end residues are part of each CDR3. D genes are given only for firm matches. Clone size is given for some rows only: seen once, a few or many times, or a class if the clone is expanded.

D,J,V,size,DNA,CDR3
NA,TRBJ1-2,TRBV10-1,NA,TGCGCCAGCAGTGTTACAGCTAACTATGGCTACACCTTC,CASSVTANYGYTF
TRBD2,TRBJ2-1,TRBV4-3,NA,TGCGCCAGCAGCCAAGGGACTAGCGGGGTGAACAATGAGCAGTTCTTC,CASSQGTSGVNNEQFF
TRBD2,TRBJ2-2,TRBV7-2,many,TGTGCCAGCAGGCCAGGACTAGCGGGAACCGGGGAGCTGTTTTTT,CASRPGLAGTGELFF
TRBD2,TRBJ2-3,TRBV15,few,TGTGCCACCAGCAGAGGGACTAGCGGGAGCACAGATACGCAGTATTTT,CATSRGTSGSTDTQYF
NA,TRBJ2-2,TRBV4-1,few,TGCGCCAGCAGCCCAAGTCTGCAAAGGACCGGGGAGCTGTTTTTT,CASSPSLQRTGELFF
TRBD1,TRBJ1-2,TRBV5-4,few,TGTGCCAGCAGCTTGCTAGGGACAGCCAACTATGGCTACACCTTC,CASSLLGTANYGYTF
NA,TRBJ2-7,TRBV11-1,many,TGTGCCAGCAGCGTAACCCGGGGCCCCTACGAGCAGTACTTC,CASSVTRGPYEQYF
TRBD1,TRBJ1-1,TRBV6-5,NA,TGTGCCAGCAGTTACTCGAGACAGGGGGCGGACACTGAAGCTTTCTTT,CASSYSRQGADTEAFF
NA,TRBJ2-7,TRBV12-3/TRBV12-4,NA,TGTGCCAGCAGTTTAGGGGCACTAACCTACGAGCAGTACTTC,CASSLGALTYEQYF
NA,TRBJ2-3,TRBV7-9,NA,TGTGCCAGCAGCTTAGTAGGGGCTCAGGAATTCCATACGCAGTATTTT,CASSLVGAQEFHTQYF
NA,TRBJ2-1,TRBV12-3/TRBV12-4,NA,TGTGCCAGCAGTTTAGAGGGGCCTGAGCAGTTCTTC,CASSLEGPEQFF
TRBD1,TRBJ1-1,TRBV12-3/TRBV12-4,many,TGTGCCAGCAGTCGAAGACAGGGGACTCGCATGAACACTGAAGCTTTCTTT,CASSRRQGTRMNTEAFF
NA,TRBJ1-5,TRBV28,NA,TGTGCCAGCAGTCCCTCCTTCCCAGATCAGCCCCAGCATTTT,CASSPSFPDQPQHF
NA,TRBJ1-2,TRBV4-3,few,TGCGCCAGCAGCCAAGATTTAGCCCAGGAAAGCTACACCTTC,CASSQDLAQESYTF
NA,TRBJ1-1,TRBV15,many,TGTGCCACCTATTTAGGTGTGCGGGGAGCGGACACTGAAGCTTTCTTT,CATYLGVRGADTEAFF
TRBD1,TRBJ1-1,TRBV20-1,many,TGCAGTGCGAAACGACAGGGGGAGGCTTTCTTT,CSAKRQGEAFF
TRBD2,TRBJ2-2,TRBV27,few,TGTGCCAGCAGTCCCCGACTAGCGGGAAACGTCGCCGGGGAGCTGTTTTTT,CASSPRLAGNVAGELFF
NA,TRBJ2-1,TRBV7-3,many,TGTGCCAGCAGCCCCGACCCCCCCTACAATGAGCAGTTCTTC,CASSPDPPYNEQFF
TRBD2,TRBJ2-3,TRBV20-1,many,TGCAGTGCTAGAGCTTTGGTTCCTAGCGGGAGCACAGATACGCAGTATTTT,CSARALVPSGSTDTQYF
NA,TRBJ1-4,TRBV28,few,TGTGCCAGCAGTTTAATTCCAGAATCTAATGAAAAACTGTTTTTT,CASSLIPESNEKLFF
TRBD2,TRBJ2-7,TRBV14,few,TGTGCCAGCAGCCAAGATAAGTTCGGCGGGAGGGCCGATACGGAGCAGTACTTC,CASSQDKFGGRADTEQYF
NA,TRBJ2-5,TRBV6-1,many,TGTGCCAGCAGTTATGGTTTTTGGAGGGAAGGCAGGGAGACCCAGTACTTC,CASSYGFWREGRETQYF
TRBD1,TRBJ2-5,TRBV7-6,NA,TGTGCCAGCAGCTTCTTTAGGGGGCGAGGAGAGACCCAGTACTTC,CASSFFRGRGETQYF
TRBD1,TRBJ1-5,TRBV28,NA,TGTGCCAGCAGTTCGCACCTACAGGGGTCCCAGCCCCAGCATTTT,CASSSHLQGSQPQHF
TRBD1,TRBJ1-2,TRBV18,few,TGTGCCAGCTCCCCGTCCGGGACAGGGCCTAACTATGGCTACACCTTC,CASSPSGTGPNYGYTF
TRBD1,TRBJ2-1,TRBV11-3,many,TGTGCCAGCAGCTTAGGGACAGGGAGAGAGCAGTTCTTC,CASSLGTGREQFF
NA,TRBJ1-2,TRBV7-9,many,TGTGCCAGCAGCTTAGCGGCAGGACACGACTATGGCTACACCTTC,CASSLAAGHDYGYTF
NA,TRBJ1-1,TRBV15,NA,TGTGCCACCAGAGGCGGCTATGAGTACACTGAAGCTTTCTTT,CATRGGYEYTEAFF
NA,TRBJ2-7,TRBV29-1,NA,TGCAGCGCTCGGGGTTCGACCAGCTCCTACGAGCAGTACTTC,CSARGSTSSYEQYF
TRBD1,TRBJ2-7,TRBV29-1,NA,TGCAGCGTTGGGGACAGGTTCACCTACGAGCAGTACTTC,CSVGDRFTYEQYF
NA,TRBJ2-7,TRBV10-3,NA,TGTGCCATCAGTGAGTCGAGCGAGTCCTACGAGCAGTACTTC,CAISESSESYEQYF
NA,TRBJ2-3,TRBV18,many,TGTGCCAGCTCACCAAACCGGGGCACAGATACGCAGTATTTT,CASSPNRGTDTQYF
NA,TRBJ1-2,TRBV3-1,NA,TGTGCCAGCAGCCAAAACCGGGACGACTACACCTTC,CASSQNRDDYTF
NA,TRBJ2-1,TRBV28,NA,TGTGCCAGCAGTTTAATGGCGTATGAGCAGTTCTTC,CASSLMAYEQFF
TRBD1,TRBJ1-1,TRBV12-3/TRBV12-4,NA,TGTGCCAGCAGTCCCGTACCTGACAGGGAAAGGGCTTTCTTT,CASSPVPDRERAFF
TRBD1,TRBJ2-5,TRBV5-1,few,TGCGCCAGCAGCCCCAGGGGGCCTTTTAATGTTGAGACCCAGTACTTC,CASSPRGPFNVETQYF
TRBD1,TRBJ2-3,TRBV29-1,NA,TGCAGCGTTGCAGGGACAGGGGGCGACGATACGCAGTATTTT,CSVAGTGGDDTQYF
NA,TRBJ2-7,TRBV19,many,TGTGCCAGTAGTATAAGCAGGACCTACGAGCAGTACTTC,CASSISRTYEQYF
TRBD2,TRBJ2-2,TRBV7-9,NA,TGTGCCAGCAGCTTAGAGGGGTCCGGACTAGATATTCCCGGGGAGCTGTTTTTT,CASSLEGSGLDIPGELFF
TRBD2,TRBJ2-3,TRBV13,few,TGTGCCAGCAGCTCCGACGATCCCGACTCTAGCGGGAGGACAGATACGCAGTATTTT,CASSSDDPDSSGRTDTQYF
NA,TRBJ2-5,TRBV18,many,TGTGCCAGCTCACCTGGGGCAGGGGAGGAGACCCAGTACTTC,CASSPGAGEETQYF
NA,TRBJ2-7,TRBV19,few,TGTGCCAGTAGGGCCAGCCAGAACCCTTCCTACGAGCAGTACTTC,CASRASQNPSYEQYF
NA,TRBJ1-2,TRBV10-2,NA,TGCGCCAGCAGTGACGCTAGGGGCGGAGGTGGCTACACCTTC,CASSDARGGGGYTF
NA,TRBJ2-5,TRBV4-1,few,TGCGCCAGCAGCCAAGAGGGACACAGGGCCGGAGAGACCCAGTACTTC,CASSQEGHRAGETQYF
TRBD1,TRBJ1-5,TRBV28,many,TGTGCCAGCAGTGACAGGGGGGCCAAGAGCAATCAGCCCCAGCATTTT,CASSDRGAKSNQPQHF
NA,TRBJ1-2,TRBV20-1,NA,TGCAGTGCTAGCGACCCCATGGACGCGAACCTGGGAGGCTACACCTTC,CSASDPMDANLGGYTF
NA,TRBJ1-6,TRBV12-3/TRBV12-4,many,TGTGCCAGCAGTTTGGTTAGGGGTCCAGCCAATTCACCCCTCCACTTT,CASSLVRGPANSPLHF
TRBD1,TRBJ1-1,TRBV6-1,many,TGTGCCAGCAGTACAGGGGGGGTTAGCTACACTGAAGCTTTCTTT,CASSTGGVSYTEAFF
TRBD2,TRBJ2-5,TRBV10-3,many,TGTGCCGCCCGCCCGGCTATACTAGCGGCCCAAGAGACCCAGTACTTC,CAARPAILAAQETQYF
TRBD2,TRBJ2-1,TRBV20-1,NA,TGCAGTGCTAGAGTATCGACTAGCGGGAGTTGGTCCTACAATGAGCAGTTCTTC,CSARVSTSGSWSYNEQFF
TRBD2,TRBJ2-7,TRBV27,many,TGTGCCAGCAGCGCCTTGGGACTAGCGGGAGGCTACGAGCAGTACTTC,CASSALGLAGGYEQYF
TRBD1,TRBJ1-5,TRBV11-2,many,TGTGCCAGCAGCTTAGGTTACGGGACAGGAGGGGGTCAGCCCCAGCATTTT,CASSLGYGTGGGQPQHF
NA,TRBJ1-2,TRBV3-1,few,TGTGCCAGCACCCGATTTGGGGCGGAACCTAACTATGGCTACACCTTC,CASTRFGAEPNYGYTF
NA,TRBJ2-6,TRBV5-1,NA,TGCGCCAGCAGCTTGGTCCCTGGGGCCACCGTCCTGACTTTC,CASSLVPGATVLTF
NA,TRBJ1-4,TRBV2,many,TGTGCCAGCAGTCAAAGGATATCAACTAATGAAAAACTGTTTTTT,CASSQRISTNEKLFF